This is a list of T cell receptor beta chains from one sample in a study of beta chain features in type 1 diabetes. The assay was immunoSEQ multiplex PCR, and TCRdb's table has in-frame clones only and misses some. The sample lists 680,000 or so clones; under 15% were seen once. Sequencing was carried out using naive CD4+ T cells from blood. The receptor source for this set is a man between 18 and 35 years old with type 1 diabetes. Each CDR3 is given with its conserved first and last residue. The D gene is left open where the match is weak. Part of the rows lack a size; the others show once, few, many or a class for expanded clones.

d_call clone_size j_call v_call cdr3_nt cdr3_aa
NA few TRBJ2-3 TRBV14 TGTGCCAGCAGCCGGAGGGGGGGTCTACCCGATACGCAGTATTTT CASSRRGGLPDTQYF
TRBD2 NA TRBJ2-5 TRBV29-1 TGCAGCGTTGAAGCCCCAGCGGGACTAGCGGGGGGACTTCAAGAGACCCAGTACTTC CSVEAPAGLAGGLQETQYF
NA NA TRBJ1-6 TRBV7-9 TGTGCCAGCAGCTTGGGTCGGGTCCGGGATTCACCCCTCCACTTT CASSLGRVRDSPLHF
NA NA TRBJ2-7 TRBV28 TGTGCCAGCAGTCCTGGACTGGCACTCAGATACGAGCAGTACTTC CASSPGLALRYEQYF
NA few TRBJ1-5 TRBV21-1 TGTGCCAGCTCCCCCTGGACAGGCAATCAGCCCCAGCATTTT CASSPWTGNQPQHF
NA few TRBJ1-2 TRBV12-5 TGTGCTAGTGGTTTGGACAAGAACTATGGCTACACCTTC CASGLDKNYGYTF
NA few TRBJ1-4 TRBV30 TGTGCCTGGAGTCCCCTCGCGCCATTCAATGAAAAACTGTTTTTT CAWSPLAPFNEKLFF
TRBD2 few TRBJ2-5 TRBV7-6 TGTGCCAGCCACCGGCGGGAGGCATCGGGAGAGACCCAGTACTTC CASHRREASGETQYF
NA NA TRBJ1-2 TRBV10-3 TGTGCCATCAGTGAAGGACCTGCTAACTATGGCTACACCTTC CAISEGPANYGYTF
NA few TRBJ2-7 TRBV18 TGTGCCAGCTCACCAACAGGGTCAGGGGAGCACTTC CASSPTGSGEHF
TRBD2 few TRBJ2-1 TRBV30 TGTGCCTGGAGTCACCCCGTTAGCGGGGAATACTACAATGAGCAGTTCTTC CAWSHPVSGEYYNEQFF
NA few TRBJ1-2 TRBV7-9 TGTGCCAGCAGCTCGCCAGGGTATGGCTACACCTTC CASSSPGYGYTF
TRBD2 few TRBJ2-7 TRBV7-2 TGTGCCAGCAGCCCAAAGACTAGCGGGGGCACCTCCTACGAGCAGTACTTC CASSPKTSGGTSYEQYF
NA NA TRBJ1-6 TRBV5-1 TGCGCCAGCAGCTTGGCTACAGGAAGCTCCTATAATTCACCCCTCCACTTT CASSLATGSSYNSPLHF
TRBD1 NA TRBJ2-3 TRBV15 TGTGCCACCAGCCCTCTTCGGGGACAGGGGGGCCCAGATACGCAGTATTTT CATSPLRGQGGPDTQYF
NA NA TRBJ1-4 TRBV14 TGTGCCAGCAGCCAAATCCACGGGGCAAATGAAAAACTGTTTTTT CASSQIHGANEKLFF
NA NA TRBJ1-2 TRBV5-5 TGTGCCAGCAGCTTTGACATAAGGGACTATGGCTACACCTTC CASSFDIRDYGYTF
NA NA TRBJ2-5 TRBV2 TGTGCCAGCAGTGAACAGGGGATTTACGAGACCCAGTACTTC CASSEQGIYETQYF
NA NA TRBJ2-1 TRBV5-1 TGCGCCAGCAGCTTGGCAGGCTCCTTTTTGCAGTTCTTC CASSLAGSFLQFF
NA few TRBJ1-4 TRBV4-1 TGCGCCAGCAGCCAAGATCCGGGGGCAGGCGCCGAAAAACTGTTTTTT CASSQDPGAGAEKLFF
NA NA TRBJ1-2 TRBV10-3 TGTGCCAGCAGTGAAATGGGCTCCAACTATGGCTACACCTTC CASSEMGSNYGYTF
NA NA TRBJ2-1 TRBV10-3 TGTGCCATCAGTGAGTCGGGCGGGTCCTACAATGAGCAGTTCTTC CAISESGGSYNEQFF